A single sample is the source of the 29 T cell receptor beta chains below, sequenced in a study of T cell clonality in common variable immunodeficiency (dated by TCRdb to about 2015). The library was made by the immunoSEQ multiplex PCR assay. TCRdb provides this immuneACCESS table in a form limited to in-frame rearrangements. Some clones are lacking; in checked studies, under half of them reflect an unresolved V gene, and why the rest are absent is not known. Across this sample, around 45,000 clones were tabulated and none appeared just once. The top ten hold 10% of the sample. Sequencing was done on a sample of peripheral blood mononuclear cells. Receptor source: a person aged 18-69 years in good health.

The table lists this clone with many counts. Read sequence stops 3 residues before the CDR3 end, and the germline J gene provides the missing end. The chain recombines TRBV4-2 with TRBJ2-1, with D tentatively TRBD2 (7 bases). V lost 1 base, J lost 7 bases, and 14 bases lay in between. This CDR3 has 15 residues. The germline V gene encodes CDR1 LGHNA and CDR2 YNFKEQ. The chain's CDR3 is CASSQVRGRGNEQFF. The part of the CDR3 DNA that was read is TGTGCCAGCAGCCAAGTTCGGGGGCGGGGGAATGAG.

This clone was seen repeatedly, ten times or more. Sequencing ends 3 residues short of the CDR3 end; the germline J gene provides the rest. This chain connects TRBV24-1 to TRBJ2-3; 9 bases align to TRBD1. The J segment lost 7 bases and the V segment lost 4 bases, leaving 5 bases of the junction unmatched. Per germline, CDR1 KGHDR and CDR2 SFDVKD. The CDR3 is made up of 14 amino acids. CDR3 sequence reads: CATSETGGAHTQYF. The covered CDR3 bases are TGTGCCACCAGTGAAACAGGGGGCGCCCATACG.

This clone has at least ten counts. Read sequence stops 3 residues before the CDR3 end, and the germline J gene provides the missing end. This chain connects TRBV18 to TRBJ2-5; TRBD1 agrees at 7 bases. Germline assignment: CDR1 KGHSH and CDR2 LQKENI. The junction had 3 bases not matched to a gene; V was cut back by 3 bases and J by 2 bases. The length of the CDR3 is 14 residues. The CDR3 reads CASSPQGQQETQYF. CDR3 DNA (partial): TGTGCCAGCTCACCTCAGGGACAGCAAGAGACC.

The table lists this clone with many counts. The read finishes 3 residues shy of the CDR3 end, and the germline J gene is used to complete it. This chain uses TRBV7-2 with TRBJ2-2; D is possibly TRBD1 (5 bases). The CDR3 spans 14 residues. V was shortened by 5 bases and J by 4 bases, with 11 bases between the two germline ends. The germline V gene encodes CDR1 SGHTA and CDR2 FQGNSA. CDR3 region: CASSGRQSTGELFF. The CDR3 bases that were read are TGTGCCAGCAGCGGAAGACAGTCCACCGGGGAG.

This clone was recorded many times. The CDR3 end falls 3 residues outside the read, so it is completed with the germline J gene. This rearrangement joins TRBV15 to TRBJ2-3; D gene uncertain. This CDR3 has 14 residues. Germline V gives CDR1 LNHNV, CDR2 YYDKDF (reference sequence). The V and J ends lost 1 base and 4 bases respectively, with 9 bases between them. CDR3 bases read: TGTGCCACCAGCAGAGGATCTACCCCAGATACG. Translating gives CATSRGSTPDT. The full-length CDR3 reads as CATSRGSTPDTQYF. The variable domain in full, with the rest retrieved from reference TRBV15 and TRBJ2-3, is DAMVIQNPRYQVTQFGKPVTLSCSQTLNHNVMYWYQQKSSQAPKLLFHYYDKDFNNEADTPDNFQSRRPNTSFCFLDIRSPGLGDTAMYLCATSRGSTPDTQYFGPGTRLTVL.

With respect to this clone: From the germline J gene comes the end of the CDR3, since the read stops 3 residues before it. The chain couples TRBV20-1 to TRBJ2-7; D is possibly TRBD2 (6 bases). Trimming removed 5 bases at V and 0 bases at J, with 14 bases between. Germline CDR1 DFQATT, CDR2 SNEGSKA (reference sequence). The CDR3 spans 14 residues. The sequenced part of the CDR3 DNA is TGCAGTGCTTCCGGACTCGGGAGCTCCTACGAG. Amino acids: CSASGLGSSYE. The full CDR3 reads CSASGLGSSYEQYF.

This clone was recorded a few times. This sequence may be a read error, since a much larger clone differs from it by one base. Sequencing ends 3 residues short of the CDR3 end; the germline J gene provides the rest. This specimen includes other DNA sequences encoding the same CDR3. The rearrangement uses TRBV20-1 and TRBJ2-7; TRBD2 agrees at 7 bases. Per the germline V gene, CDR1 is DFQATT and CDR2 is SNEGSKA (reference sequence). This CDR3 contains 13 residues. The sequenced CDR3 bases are TGCAGCGCTAGAAGTCAAGCGGGATACGAG. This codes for CSARSQAGYE. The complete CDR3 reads CSARSQAGYEQYF.

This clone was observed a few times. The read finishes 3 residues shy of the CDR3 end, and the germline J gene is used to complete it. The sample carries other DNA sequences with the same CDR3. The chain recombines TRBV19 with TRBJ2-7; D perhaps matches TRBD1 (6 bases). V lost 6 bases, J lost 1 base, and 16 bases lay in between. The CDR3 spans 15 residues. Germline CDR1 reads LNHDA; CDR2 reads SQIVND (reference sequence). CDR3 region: CASSIGAGQSYEQYF. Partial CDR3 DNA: TGTGCCAGTAGCATTGGGGCAGGACAGTCCTACGAG.

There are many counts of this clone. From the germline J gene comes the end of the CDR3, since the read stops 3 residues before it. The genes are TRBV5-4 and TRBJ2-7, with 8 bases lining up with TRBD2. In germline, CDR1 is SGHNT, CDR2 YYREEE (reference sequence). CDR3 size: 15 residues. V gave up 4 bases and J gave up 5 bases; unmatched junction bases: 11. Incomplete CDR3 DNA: TGTGCCAGCAGCCGGTTGGGAGCGGGAGTCGACGAG. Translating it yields CASSRLGAGVDE. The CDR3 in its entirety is CASSRLGAGVDEQYF. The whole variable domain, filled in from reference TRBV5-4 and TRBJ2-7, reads ETGVTQSPTHLIKTRGQQVTLRCSSQSGHNTVSWYQQALGQGPQFIFQYYREEENGRGNFPPRFSGLQFPNYSSELNVNALELDDSALYLCASSRLGAGVDEQYFGPGTRLTVT.

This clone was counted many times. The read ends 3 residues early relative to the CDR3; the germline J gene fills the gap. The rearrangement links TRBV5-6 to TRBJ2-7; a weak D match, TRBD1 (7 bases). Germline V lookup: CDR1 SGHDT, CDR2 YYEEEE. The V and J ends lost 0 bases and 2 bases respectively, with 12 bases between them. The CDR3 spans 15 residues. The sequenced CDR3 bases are TGTGCCAGCAGCTTGGTACCAGGGGGGACCTACGAG. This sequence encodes CASSLVPGGTYE. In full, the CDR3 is CASSLVPGGTYEQYF.

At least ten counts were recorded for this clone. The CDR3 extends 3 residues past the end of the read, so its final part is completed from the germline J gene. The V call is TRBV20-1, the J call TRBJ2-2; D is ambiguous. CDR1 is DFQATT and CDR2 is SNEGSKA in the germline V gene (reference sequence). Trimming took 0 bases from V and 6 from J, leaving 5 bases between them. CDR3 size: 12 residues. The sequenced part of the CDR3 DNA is TGCAGTGCTAGAGATCCCTCCGGGGAG. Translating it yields CSARDPSGE. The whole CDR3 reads CSARDPSGELFF.

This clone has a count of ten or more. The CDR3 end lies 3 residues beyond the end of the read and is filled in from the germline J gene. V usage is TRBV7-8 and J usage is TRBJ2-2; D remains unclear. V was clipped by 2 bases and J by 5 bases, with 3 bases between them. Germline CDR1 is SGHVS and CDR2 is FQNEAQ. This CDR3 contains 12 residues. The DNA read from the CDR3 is TGTGCCAGCAGCTTAAGGACCGGGGAG. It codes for CASSLRTGE. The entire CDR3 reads CASSLRTGELFF. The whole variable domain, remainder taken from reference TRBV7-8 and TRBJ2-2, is GAGVSQSPRYKVAKRGQDVALRCDPISGHVSLFWYQQALGQGPEFLTYFQNEAQLDKSGLPSDRFFAERPEGSVSTLKIQRTQQEDSAVYLCASSLRTGELFFGEGSRLTVL.

CDR3 residues: CASIQVGGTGELFF. CDR3 bases read: TGCGCCAGCATACAGGTCGGGGGTACCGGGGAG. The chain employs TRBV10-2 and TRBJ2-2; TRBD2 might be the D (6 bases). The CDR3 end lies 3 residues beyond the end of the read and is filled in from the germline J gene. V was clipped by 7 bases and J by 5 bases, with 14 bases between them. This CDR3 has 14 residues. Per the germline V gene, CDR1 is WSHSY and CDR2 is SAAADI.

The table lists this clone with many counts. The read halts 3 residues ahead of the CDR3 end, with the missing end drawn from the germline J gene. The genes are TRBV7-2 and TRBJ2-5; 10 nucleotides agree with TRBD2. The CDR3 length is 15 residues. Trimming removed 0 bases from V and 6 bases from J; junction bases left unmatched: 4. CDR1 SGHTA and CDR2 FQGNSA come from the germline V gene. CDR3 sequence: CASSLAGTSEQTQYF. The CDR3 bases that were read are TGTGCCAGCAGCTTAGCCGGGACTAGCGAACAGACC. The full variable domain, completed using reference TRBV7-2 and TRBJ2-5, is GAGVSQSPSNKVTEKGKDVELRCDPISGHTALYWYRQSLGQGLEFLIYFQGNSAPDKSGLPSDRFSAERTGGSVSTLTIQRTQQEDSAVYLCASSLAGTSEQTQYFGPGTRLLVL.

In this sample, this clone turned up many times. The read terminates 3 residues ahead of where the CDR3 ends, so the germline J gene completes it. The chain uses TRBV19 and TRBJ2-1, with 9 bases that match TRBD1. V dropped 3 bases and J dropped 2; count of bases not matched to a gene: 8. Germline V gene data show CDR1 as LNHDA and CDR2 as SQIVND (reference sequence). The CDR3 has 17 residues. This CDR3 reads CASSMTGGTGPYNEQFF. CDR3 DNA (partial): TGTGCCAGTAGTATGACGGGCGGGACAGGGCCCTACAATGAG.

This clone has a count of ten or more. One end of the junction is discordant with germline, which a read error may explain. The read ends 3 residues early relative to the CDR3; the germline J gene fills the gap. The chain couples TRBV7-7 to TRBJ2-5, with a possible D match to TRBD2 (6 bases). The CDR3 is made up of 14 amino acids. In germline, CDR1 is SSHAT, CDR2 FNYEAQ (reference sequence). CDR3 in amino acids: CASSLGGWGDTQYF. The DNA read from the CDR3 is TGTGCTAGCAGCTTAGGAGGGTGGGGGGATACC.

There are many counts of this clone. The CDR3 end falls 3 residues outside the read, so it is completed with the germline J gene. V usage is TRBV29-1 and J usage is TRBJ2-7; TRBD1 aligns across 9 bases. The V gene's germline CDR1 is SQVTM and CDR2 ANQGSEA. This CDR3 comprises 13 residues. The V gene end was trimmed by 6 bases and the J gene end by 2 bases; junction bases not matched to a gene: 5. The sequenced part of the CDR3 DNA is TGCAGCGTGCGGACAGGGGAGGCCTACGAG. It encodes CSVRTGEAYE. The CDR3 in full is CSVRTGEAYEQYF.

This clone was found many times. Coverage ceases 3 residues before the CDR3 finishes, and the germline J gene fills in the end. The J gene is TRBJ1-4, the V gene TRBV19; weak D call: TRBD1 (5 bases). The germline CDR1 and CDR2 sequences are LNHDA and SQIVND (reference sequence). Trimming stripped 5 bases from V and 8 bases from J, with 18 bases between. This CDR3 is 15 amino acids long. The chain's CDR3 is CASSSTGEIDEKLFF. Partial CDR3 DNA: TGTGCCAGTAGTTCAACGGGGGAGATAGACGAAAAA.

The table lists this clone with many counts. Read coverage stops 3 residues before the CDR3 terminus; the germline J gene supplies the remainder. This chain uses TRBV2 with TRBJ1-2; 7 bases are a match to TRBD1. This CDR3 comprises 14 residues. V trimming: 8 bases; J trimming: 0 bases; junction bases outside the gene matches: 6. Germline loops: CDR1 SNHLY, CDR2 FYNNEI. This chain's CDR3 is CASVLQGSNYGYTF. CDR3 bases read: TGTGCCAGCGTCTTACAGGGGTCTAACTATGGC.

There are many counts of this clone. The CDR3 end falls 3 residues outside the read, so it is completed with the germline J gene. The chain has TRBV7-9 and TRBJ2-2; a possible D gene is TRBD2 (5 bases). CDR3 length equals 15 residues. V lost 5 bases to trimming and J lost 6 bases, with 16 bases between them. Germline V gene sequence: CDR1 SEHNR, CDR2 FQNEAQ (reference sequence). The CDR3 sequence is CASSPPRVQAGELFF. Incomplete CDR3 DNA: TGTGCCAGCAGCCCGCCGCGGGTTCAGGCCGGGGAG.

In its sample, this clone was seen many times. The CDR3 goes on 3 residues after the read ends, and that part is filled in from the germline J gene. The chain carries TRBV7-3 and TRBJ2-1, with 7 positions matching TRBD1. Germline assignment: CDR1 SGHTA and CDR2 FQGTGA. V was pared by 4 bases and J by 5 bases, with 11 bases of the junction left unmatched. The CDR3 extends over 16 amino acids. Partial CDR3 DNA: TGTGCCAGCAGCTCCACTACAGGGGCCTTTGACAATGAG. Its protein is CASSSTTGAFDNE. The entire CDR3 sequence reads CASSSTTGAFDNEQFF. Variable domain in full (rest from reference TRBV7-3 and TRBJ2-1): GAGVSQTPSNKVTEKGKYVELRCDPISGHTALYWYRQSLGQGPEFLIYFQGTGAADDSGLPNDRFFAVRPEGSVSTLKIQRTERGDSAVYLCASSSTTGAFDNEQFFGPGTRLTVL.

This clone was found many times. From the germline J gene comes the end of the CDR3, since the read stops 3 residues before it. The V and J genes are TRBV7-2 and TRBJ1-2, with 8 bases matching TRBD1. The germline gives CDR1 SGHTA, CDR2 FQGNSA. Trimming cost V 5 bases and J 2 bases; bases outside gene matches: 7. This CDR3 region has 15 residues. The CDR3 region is CASSTRTGLNYGYTF. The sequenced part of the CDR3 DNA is TGTGCCAGCAGCACCCGGACAGGGCTCAACTATGGC.

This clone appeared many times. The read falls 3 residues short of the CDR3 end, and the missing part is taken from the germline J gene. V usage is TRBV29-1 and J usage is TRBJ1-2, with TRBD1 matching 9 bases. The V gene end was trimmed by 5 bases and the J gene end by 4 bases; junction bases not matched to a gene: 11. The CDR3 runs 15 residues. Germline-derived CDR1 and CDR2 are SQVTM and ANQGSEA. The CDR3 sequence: CSVPQSGTGLYGYTF. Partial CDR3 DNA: TGCAGCGTTCCCCAATCCGGGACAGGGCTCTATGGC.

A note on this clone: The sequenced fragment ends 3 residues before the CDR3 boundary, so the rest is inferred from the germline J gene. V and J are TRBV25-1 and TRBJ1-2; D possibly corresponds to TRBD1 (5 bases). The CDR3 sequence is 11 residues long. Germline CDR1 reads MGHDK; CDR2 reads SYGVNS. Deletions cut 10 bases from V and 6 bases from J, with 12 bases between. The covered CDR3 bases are TGTGCCACCCTGGGCAGGGATGGC. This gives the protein CATLGRDG. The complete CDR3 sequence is CATLGRDGYTF.

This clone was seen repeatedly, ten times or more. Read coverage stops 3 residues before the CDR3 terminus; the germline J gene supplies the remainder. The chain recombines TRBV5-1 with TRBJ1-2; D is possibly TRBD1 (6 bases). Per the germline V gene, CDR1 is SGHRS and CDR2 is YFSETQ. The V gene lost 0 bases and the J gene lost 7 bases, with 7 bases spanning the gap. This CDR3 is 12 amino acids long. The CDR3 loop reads CASSLDRVGYTF. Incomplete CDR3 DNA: TGCGCCAGCAGCTTGGACAGGGTTGGC.

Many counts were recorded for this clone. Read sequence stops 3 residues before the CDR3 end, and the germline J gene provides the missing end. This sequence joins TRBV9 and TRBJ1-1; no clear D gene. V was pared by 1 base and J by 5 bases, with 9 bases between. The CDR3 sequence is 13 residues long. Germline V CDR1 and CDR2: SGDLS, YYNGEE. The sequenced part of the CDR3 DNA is TGTGCCAGCAGCGTATCGACTGAAACTGAA. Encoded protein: CASSVSTETE. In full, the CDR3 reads CASSVSTETEAFF.

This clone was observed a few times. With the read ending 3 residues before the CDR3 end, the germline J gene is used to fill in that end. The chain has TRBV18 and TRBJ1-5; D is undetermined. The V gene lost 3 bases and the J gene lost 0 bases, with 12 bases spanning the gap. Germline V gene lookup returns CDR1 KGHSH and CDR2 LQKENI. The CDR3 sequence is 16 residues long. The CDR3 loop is CASSPISGPSNQPQHF. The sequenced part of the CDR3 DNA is TGTGCCAGCTCACCCATAAGCGGACCTAGCAATCAGCCC.

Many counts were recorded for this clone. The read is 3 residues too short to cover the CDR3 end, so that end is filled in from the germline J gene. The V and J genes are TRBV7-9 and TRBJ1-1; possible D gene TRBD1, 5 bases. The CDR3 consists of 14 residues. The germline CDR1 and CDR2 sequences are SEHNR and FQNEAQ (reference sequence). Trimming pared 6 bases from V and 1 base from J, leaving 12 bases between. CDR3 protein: CASRVTQGNTEAFF. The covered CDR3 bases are TGTGCCAGCAGGGTCACCCAGGGGAACACTGAA.

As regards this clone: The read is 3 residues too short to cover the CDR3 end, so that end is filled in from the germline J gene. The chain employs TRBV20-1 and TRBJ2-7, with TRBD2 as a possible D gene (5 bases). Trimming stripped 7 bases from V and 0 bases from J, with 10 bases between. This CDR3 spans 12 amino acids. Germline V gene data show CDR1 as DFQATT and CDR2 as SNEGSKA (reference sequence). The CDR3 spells CSGTGSSYEQYF. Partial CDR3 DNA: TGCAGTGGGACTGGGAGCTCCTACGAG.